The rows below give T cell receptor beta chains drawn from one sample of a study of OX40 agonist ivuxolimab in advanced cancers. TCRdb's table, derived via immunoSEQ multiplex PCR, lists solely in-frame clones and lacks some. The sample shows about 85,000 clones, about 86% of them seen only once. Here the sequenced sample was CD4+ or CD8+ T cells sorted from blood, taken in a trial of the OX40 agonist ivuxolimab. Receptor source: an adult with an advanced solid tumor such as melanoma, head and neck, liver or kidney cancer. Both conserved end residues are part of each CDR3. The D gene is left open where the match is weak. Some rows have no size entry. The others give once, few or many, or a class for an expanded clone.

v_call	clone_size	j_call	d_call	cdr3_aa	cdr3_nt
TRBV5-5	NA	TRBJ2-1	NA	CASSSQGGAGNEQFF	TGTGCCAGCAGCTCCCAAGGGGGGGCCGGGAATGAGCAGTTCTTC
TRBV15	once	TRBJ1-1	NA	CATTEQGNTEAFF	TGTGCCACCACCGAGCAGGGGAACACTGAAGCTTTCTTT
TRBV2	NA	TRBJ2-2	TRBD1	CASSRQGPGELFF	TGTGCCAGCAGTCGACAGGGGCCCGGGGAGCTGTTTTTT
TRBV7-9	NA	TRBJ1-3	NA	CASSPPSGNTIYF	TGTGCCAGCAGCCCCCCCTCTGGAAACACCATATATTTT
TRBV6-6	NA	TRBJ2-3	NA	CASSPTGTLTDTQYF	TGTGCCAGCAGTCCAACCGGGACACTCACAGATACGCAGTATTTT
TRBV9	NA	TRBJ2-7	TRBD1	CASSVGGTGDLEQYF	TGTGCCAGCAGCGTAGGGGGGACAGGGGACCTCGAGCAGTACTTC
TRBV5-1	NA	TRBJ1-2	NA	CASSESPLNNYGYTF	TGCGCCAGCAGCGAATCCCCTTTAAATAACTATGGCTACACCTTC
TRBV4-2	NA	TRBJ2-5	TRBD2	CASSHLSGGETQYF	TGTGCCAGCAGCCACCTTAGCGGGGGAGAGACCCAGTACTTC
TRBV7-2	NA	TRBJ2-5	NA	CASSLALGQETQYF	TGTGCCAGCAGCTTAGCCTTGGGGCAAGAGACCCAGTACTTC
TRBV7-2	NA	TRBJ2-3	TRBD1	CASSLVTTGGLVTDTQYF	TGTGCCAGCAGCCTGGTCACGACAGGGGGTCTGGTCACAGATACGCAGTATTTT
TRBV28	NA	TRBJ1-5	NA	CASSFWGGGGNQPQHF	TGTGCCAGCAGTTTCTGGGGTGGGGGTGGCAATCAGCCCCAGCATTTT
TRBV13	NA	TRBJ2-5	TRBD2	CASTTSGGAQETQYF	TGTGCCAGCACTACTAGCGGGGGGGCTCAAGAGACCCAGTACTTC
TRBV11-2	NA	TRBJ1-2	NA	CASSSDLDYGYTF	TGTGCCAGCAGCTCGGACCTTGACTATGGCTACACCTTC
TRBV11-2	NA	TRBJ1-1	TRBD1	CASSLEEAGGDTFF	TGTGCCAGCAGCTTAGAGGAGGCAGGGGGCGATACTTTCTTT
TRBV7-2	NA	TRBJ2-7	TRBD1	CASSSQQGPVSEQYF	TGTGCCAGCAGCTCACAACAGGGGCCGGTGAGCGAGCAGTACTTC